This T cell receptor (beta chain) was documented in a study of human T cells and chemical hapten exposure. Described time point: patch test 1, 2 weeks after DPC sensitization. Sample treatment: therapeutic diphenylcyclopropenone sensitization with weekly scalp DPC. Per germline, CDR1 MNHEY and CDR2 SVGEGT. The germline V and J ends were trimmed by 8 bases and 2 bases, with 7 bases remaining between them. The CDR3 length is 13 residues. TCRdb reprocessed the RACE reads via MiXCR and lists one record per CDR3 protein. Of 95,000 to 100,000 distinct CDR3 sequences listed, 12% were seen once; the top ten hold roughly 2.1%.

The chain joins TRBV6-2 or TRBV6-3 to TRBJ2-6; D gene uncertain. The starting material was whole blood, obtained in connection with sensitization to the hapten diphenylcyclopropenone (DPC). The clonotype comes from a woman in her forties with alopecia areata. Some clones in this sample may be carry-over from other donors' samples. The CDR3 loop reads CASCPAGANVLTF. CDR3 DNA: TGTGCCAGCTGTCCAGCTGGGGCCAACGTCCTGACTTTC.